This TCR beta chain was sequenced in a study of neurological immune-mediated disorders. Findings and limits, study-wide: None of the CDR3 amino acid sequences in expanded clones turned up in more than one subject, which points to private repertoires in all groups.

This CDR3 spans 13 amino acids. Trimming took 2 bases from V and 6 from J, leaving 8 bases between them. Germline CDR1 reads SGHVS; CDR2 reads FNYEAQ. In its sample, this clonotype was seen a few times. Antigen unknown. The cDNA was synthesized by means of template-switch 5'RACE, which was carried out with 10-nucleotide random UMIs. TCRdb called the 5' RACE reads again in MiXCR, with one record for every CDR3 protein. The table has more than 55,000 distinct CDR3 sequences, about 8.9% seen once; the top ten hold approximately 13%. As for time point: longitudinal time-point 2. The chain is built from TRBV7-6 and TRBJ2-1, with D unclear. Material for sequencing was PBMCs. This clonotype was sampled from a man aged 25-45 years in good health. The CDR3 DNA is TGTGCCAGCAGCTTATACGCCGCCAATGAGCAGTTCTTC. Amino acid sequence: CASSLYAANEQFF.